This TCR beta chain was identified during a study of regulatory T cells in long-lasting Graves disease. TCR beta libraries were built with iRepertoire HTBI primers and Arm-PCR of CDR3 regions. One entry per CDR3 protein results from TCRdb running MiXCR on the multiplex PCR reads. The table shows roughly 610,000 distinct CDR3 sequences, with 15% to 20% occurring only once. Time point noted: newly diagnosed GD, antithyroid drugs for less than 3 months. PBMC RNA was the source of the TCR library. Only a few counts were recorded for this clonotype. From germline, CDR1 is DFQATT and CDR2 SNEGSKA (reference sequence). Trimming removed 5 bases at V and 7 bases at J, with 18 bases between. The CDR3 consists of 13 residues. A further study also used this sample, focusing on T cells in Graves' hyperthyroidism and ophthalmopathy.

The sample here was peripheral blood mononuclear cells (PBMCs), taken at new diagnosis, from a patient treated with antithyroid drugs. This clonotype was obtained from a man aged 18-30 years with Graves disease. The genes are TRBV20-1 and TRBJ2-7, with D possibly being TRBD1 (5 bases). CDR3 protein: CSAVQAYSGEQYF. The CDR3 DNA reads TGCAGTGCTGTCCAGGCATACTCAGGGGAGCAGTACTTC.